This T cell receptor beta chain was sequenced for a study of control samples from healthy donors and cancer patients. The protocol was immunoSEQ multiplex PCR, while the TCRdb copy is restricted to in-frame clones and leaves out a portion. The sample records around 96,000 clones, 80% to 95% being singletons. V was trimmed by 1 base and J by 7 bases, leaving 7 bases between them. Germline loops: CDR1 LNHDA, CDR2 SQIVND (reference sequence). The CDR3 length is 13 residues. This sequence joins TRBV19 and TRBJ2-2; D is uncertain. The sequenced material came from blood. This clonotype was sampled from a man between 18 and 29 years old in good health. This CDR3 is CASSIGTVGELFF. The CDR3 bases are TGTGCCAGTAGTATAGGAACGGTCGGGGAGCTGTTTTTT.